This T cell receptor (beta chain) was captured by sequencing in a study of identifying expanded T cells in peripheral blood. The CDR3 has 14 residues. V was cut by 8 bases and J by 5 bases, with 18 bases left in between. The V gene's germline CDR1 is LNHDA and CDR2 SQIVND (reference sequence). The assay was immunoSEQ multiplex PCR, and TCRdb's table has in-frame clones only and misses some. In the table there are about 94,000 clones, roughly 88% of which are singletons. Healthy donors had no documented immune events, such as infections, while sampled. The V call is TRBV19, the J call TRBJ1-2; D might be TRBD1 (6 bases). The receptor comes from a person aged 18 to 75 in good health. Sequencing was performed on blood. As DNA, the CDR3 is TGTGCCAGTCGCGTCCGGGACATTTCATATGGCTACACCTTC. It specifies CASRVRDISYGYTF.